These 10 T cell receptor beta chains came from one sample sequenced in a study of Graves' ophthalmopathy and Graves' hyperthyroidism. RNA served as the template for amplifying TCR beta CDR3 regions. Second-round multiplex PCR followed a first-round RT-PCR using HTBI primers. From the multiplex PCR reads, TCRdb called clonotypes with MiXCR, one entry per CDR3 protein. The sample has 170,000 or so distinct CDR3 sequences; roughly two fifths are singletons. Source material: peripheral blood. These receptors came from a man aged 25-40 years with Graves' ophthalmopathy.

This clonotype was detected many times. The chain joins TRBV28 to TRBJ1-1, with 10 bases that match TRBD1. Germline assignment: CDR1 MDHEN and CDR2 SYDVKM. This CDR3 is 15 amino acids long. Germline trimming cut 4 bases from V and 5 bases from J; bases unmatched to any gene: 7. The CDR3 DNA sequence: TGTGCCAGCAGTTACGGGAGGACAGGGGGGACTGAAGCTTTCTTT. As protein: CASSYGRTGGTEAFF.

This sequence joins TRBV6-5 and TRBJ1-2; D perhaps matches TRBD1 (5 bases). Trimming stripped 0 bases from V and 8 bases from J, with 13 bases between. There are 14 residues in the CDR3. Germline V CDR1 and CDR2: MNHEY, SVGAGI. The CDR3, as DNA: TGTGCCAGCAGTTACTCGCGGGGCACGGGGGGCTACACCTTC. It translates to CASSYSRGTGGYTF.

The V call is TRBV6-5, the J call TRBJ1-1, with D possibly matching TRBD1 (6 bases). The CDR3 loop spans 15 amino acids. The V gene lost 5 bases and the J gene lost 7 bases, with 20 bases spanning the gap. Per the germline V gene, CDR1 is MNHEY and CDR2 is SVGAGI. The CDR3 reads CASSPLGPLQGEAFF. The CDR3 coding sequence is TGTGCCAGCAGTCCACTCGGGCCGTTACAGGGTGAAGCTTTCTTT.

This clonotype occurred many times. The rearrangement links TRBV20-1 to TRBJ1-5; D gene unclear. Germline values: CDR1 DFQATT, CDR2 SNEGSKA (reference sequence). Trimming left V 3 bases short and J 2 bases short, with 17 bases between. This CDR3 has 16 residues. Written as DNA, the CDR3 is TGCAGTGCTAGTATCCCCCTGAGGGCTGGCAATCAGCCCCAGCATTTT. This translates into CSASIPLRAGNQPQHF.

The V and J genes are TRBV12-3 or TRBV12-4 and TRBJ1-6; the D gene is possibly TRBD1 (5 bases). CDR3 length: 16 residues. V lost 7 bases and J lost 1, with 14 bases in between. The CDR3 coding sequence is TGTGCCAGCACCCGGGGGGGGTGGTCCTATAATTCACCCCTCCACTTT. Translating gives CASTRGGWSYNSPLHF.

This chain links TRBV6-5 with TRBJ1-5; 10 bases agree with TRBD1. The CDR3 loop spans 15 amino acids. Germline CDR1 and CDR2: MNHEY and SVGAGI. V was pared by 4 bases and J by 3 bases, with 3 bases of the junction left unmatched. Here the CDR3 DNA reads TGTGCCAGCAGTTCGGACAGGGGGATCAATCAGCCCCAGCATTTT. It is translated as CASSSDRGINQPQHF.

This chain uses TRBV11-2 with TRBJ1-2; 9 bases are shared with TRBD1. Germline V lookup: CDR1 SGHAT, CDR2 FQNNGV. The CDR3 runs to 16 residues. V lost 5 bases, J lost 4 bases, and 11 bases stayed unmatched. This CDR3 reads CASSQDGTGILYGYTF. The CDR3 coding sequence is TGTGCCAGCAGCCAAGATGGGACAGGGATTCTCTATGGCTACACCTTC.

The J gene is TRBJ1-5, the V gene TRBV6-2 or TRBV6-3; D may be TRBD1 (6 bases). V dropped 4 bases and J dropped 3 bases, with 13 bases sitting between them. This CDR3 is built from 15 residues. Germline CDR1 reads MNHEY; CDR2 reads SVGEGT. CDR3 residues: CASSSQGPDNQPQHF. The CDR3 coding sequence is TGTGCCAGCAGTTCGCAGGGGCCGGACAATCAGCCCCAGCATTTT.

In this sample, this clonotype turned up many times. V gene TRBV28 combines with J gene TRBJ2-7; no clear D. The CDR3 is made up of 15 amino acids. Between the trimmed V and J ends, which lost 5 bases and 4 bases, there was a span of 18 bases. In germline, CDR1 is MDHEN, CDR2 SYDVKM. The CDR3 sequence: CASSPDRARQYEQYF. The CDR3 bases are TGTGCCAGCAGTCCCGACCGAGCCAGGCAGTACGAGCAGTACTTC.

This clonotype was counted ten times or more. This chain links TRBV2 with TRBJ1-1; a possible D gene is TRBD1 (6 bases). Trimming removed 2 bases from V and 5 bases from J, with 12 bases in between. The CDR3 runs 14 residues. CDR1 and CDR2 from the germline V gene are SNHLY and FYNNEI. The CDR3 DNA reads TGTGCCAGCAGTGAACAGGGGCGCGTGACTGAAGCTTTCTTT. Protein sequence: CASSEQGRVTEAFF.